A selection of T cell receptor beta chains follows, all from one sample in a study of blood T cell repertoires in COVID-19. Sequencing used immunoSEQ multiplex PCR; TCRdb keeps in-frame clones, though not all of them. The sample contains hundreds of thousands of clones, around nine tenths of which appear only once. Sequenced: peripheral blood. The receptors shown here come from a man in his late teens or twenties with active or convalescent COVID-19. CDR3s include the opening cysteine and the closing phenylalanine or tryptophan. D genes are given only for firm matches. Some rows mark clone size as missing; the rest say once, few, many or name a class of expanded clone.

CDR3 | DNA | D | V | size | J
CASSRTSQAFF | TGTGCCAGCAGCCGTACTAGTCAAGCTTTCTTT | - | TRBV12-3/TRBV12-4 | few | TRBJ1-1
CASSLAYEYTEAFF | TGTGCCAGCAGCTTAGCGTACGAGTACACTGAAGCTTTCTTT | - | TRBV7-2 | - | TRBJ1-1
CASSSDQGSDNEKLFF | TGTGCCAGCAGCTCGGATCAGGGTTCCGATAATGAAAAACTGTTTTTT | - | TRBV9 | - | TRBJ1-4
CASSLPPGAEAYEQYF | TGTGCCAGCAGTTTACCCCCGGGAGCGGAGGCCTACGAGCAGTACTTC | - | TRBV27 | - | TRBJ2-7
CASSPPGLLAGQETQYF | TGTGCCAGCAGCCCCCCCGGCCTACTAGCGGGGCAAGAGACCCAGTACTTC | TRBD2 | TRBV9 | - | TRBJ2-5
CASSSPGQPQHF | TGTGCCAGCAGTTCCCCCGGGCAGCCCCAGCATTTT | - | TRBV28 | - | TRBJ1-5
CASSPSFGTGGTEAFF | TGTGCCAGCTCACCGTCGTTCGGGACAGGGGGCACTGAAGCTTTCTTT | TRBD1 | TRBV18 | - | TRBJ1-1
CASSFAGGNRNTEAFF | TGTGCCAGCAGTTTTGCAGGGGGCAATCGGAACACTGAAGCTTTCTTT | TRBD1 | TRBV28 | - | TRBJ1-1
CASSQFDPGDTQYF | TGCGCCAGCAGCCAATTTGACCCCGGGGATACGCAGTATTTT | - | TRBV4-3 | - | TRBJ2-3
CASSWGQRTEKLFF | TGTGCCAGCAGTTGGGGACAGAGGACTGAAAAACTGTTTTTT | TRBD1 | TRBV6-5 | once | TRBJ1-4
CASSIHRGGTDTQYF | TGTGCCAGCAGCATTCACAGGGGCGGCACAGATACGCAGTATTTT | - | TRBV21-1 | - | TRBJ2-3
CASSLTTGAAFF | TGTGCCAGCAGCTTAACTACGGGTGCGGCTTTCTTT | - | TRBV5-6 | few | TRBJ1-1
CASSRSGGEYGYTF | TGTGCCAGCTCTAGGTCTGGCGGGGAATATGGCTACACCTTC | - | TRBV18 | - | TRBJ1-2
CASSHDRAGGEQFF | TGTGCCAGCAGTCACGACAGGGCTGGCGGTGAGCAGTTCTTC | TRBD1 | TRBV7-2 | once | TRBJ2-1
CASSGGQGPNQPQHF | TGTGCCAGTAGTGGGGGACAGGGGCCGAATCAGCCCCAGCATTTT | TRBD1 | TRBV19 | many | TRBJ1-5
CASSQDPHFPTSGSRNEQFF | TGTGCCAGCAGCCAAGATCCCCATTTCCCGACTAGCGGGAGTAGGAATGAGCAGTTCTTC | TRBD2 | TRBV4-2 | - | TRBJ2-1
CASSHYRGLSNQPQHF | TGTGCCAGCAGCCATTACAGGGGGCTGAGCAATCAGCCCCAGCATTTT | TRBD1 | TRBV28 | - | TRBJ1-5
CASSLKTGFRETQYF | TGTGCCAGCAGCCTTAAGACAGGGTTCAGAGAGACCCAGTACTTC | TRBD1 | TRBV11-1 | - | TRBJ2-5
CASSRGLAGVEQYF | TGTGCCAGCAGCCGCGGACTAGCGGGAGTCGAGCAGTACTTC | TRBD2 | TRBV6-5 | once | TRBJ2-7
CASSRALAKNIQYF | TGTGCCAGTAGTAGAGCTCTAGCCAAAAACATTCAGTACTTC | - | TRBV19 | - | TRBJ2-4
CASSQDLAGAPPTYNEQFF | TGTGCCAGCAGCCAAGACCTAGCGGGGGCCCCCCCAACCTACAATGAGCAGTTCTTC | TRBD2 | TRBV3-1/TRBV3-2 | - | TRBJ2-1
CASAGQGFGQPQHF | TGTGCCAGCGCGGGACAGGGGTTCGGTCAGCCCCAGCATTTT | TRBD1 | TRBV27 | - | TRBJ1-5
CASSQTSGSVNEQYF | TGTGCCAGCAGCCAGACTAGCGGGAGCGTTAACGAGCAGTACTTC | TRBD2 | TRBV7-2 | - | TRBJ2-7
CASSLDRRLAGGGTDTQYF | TGCGCCAGCAGCTTGGATCGTAGACTAGCGGGAGGGGGCACAGATACGCAGTATTTT | TRBD2 | TRBV5-1 | - | TRBJ2-3
CASSITGTSGGRNEQFF | TGTGCCAGTAGTATCACTGGGACTAGCGGGGGACGCAATGAGCAGTTCTTC | TRBD2 | TRBV19 | - | TRBJ2-1
CASSRTVLYGYTF | TGTGCCAGCAGTCGCACAGTATTGTATGGCTACACCTTC | - | TRBV28 | - | TRBJ1-2